This T cell receptor beta chain originates from a study of Tregs in tolerant kidney transplant recipients. This CDR3 has 18 amino acids. V gave up 2 bases and J gave up 4 bases; unmatched junction bases: 12. In germline, CDR1 is SNHLY, CDR2 FYNNEI. Study-wide findings and caveats: The small number of patients limits these findings pending further validation.

Assay: immunoSEQ multiplex PCR; the TCRdb copy retains only in-frame clones and omits some. The repertoire holds approximately 60,000 clones, with around four fifths as singletons. On this clone itself: Its antigen is undetermined.

This TCR was sampled from a human donor in good health. The sequencing sample was made of CD4+ T cells from blood. This chain uses TRBV2 with TRBJ2-5, with 11 bases fitting TRBD2. The DNA of the CDR3 is TGTGCCAGCAGTGAAAAGGGACTAGCGGTCTACCCGCGAGAGACCCAGTACTTC. Amino acids: CASSEKGLAVYPRETQYF.